Sequencing of this T cell receptor beta chain was carried out in a study of blood T cell repertoires in COVID-19 (dated by TCRdb to between 2020 and 2021). For the study in its entirety: The collaborator samples originated in the United States, Italy and Spain and spanned the acute and convalescent phases of COVID-19. Samples came from the ongoing ImmuneRACE study (first 160 participants) plus 1,254 subjects from 6 global collaborators. The repertoires were made available in a free public database intended to serve as a resource for research on the immune response to SARS-CoV-2. Subjects who had been exposed to COVID-19, were actively infected with it, or had recovered from it provided the deeply sampled blood TCRbeta repertoires that made up the dataset. The material from the prospective study consisted of cDNA or gDNA derived from T cells, B-cell-depleted T cells, or PBMCs. HLA class I and class II types, where available, came from metadata supplied by the sample provider rather than from assay-based typing. The sample metadata nearly always contained a de-identified subject ID, COVID-19 status, age in years and sex.

TCRbeta CDR3 regions were amplified from genomic DNA using the immunoSEQ Assay, a bias-controlled multiplex PCR. The study's own analysis went as follows. The number of nucleated cells in each sample was estimated by amplification of reference gene primers within the assay. To quantify the absolute abundance of each unique TCRbeta CDR3 rearrangement, sequence reads were collapsed and filtered. Productive Simpson clonality was computed per sample as the square root of Simpson's diversity index over productive rearrangements. TCRdb took over this immuneACCESS table, retaining in-frame rearrangements with V and J assigned. Such tables are incomplete; in checked studies, under half of the missing clones stem from an unresolved V gene, and the remainder is unexplained. The D gene and trimming were derived from the DNA, and the V and J assignments and clone size from that table. In all, the sample holds roughly 140,000 clones, and 75% to 90% of those were seen once. The leading ten clones occupy approximately 8% of the sample.

From the cysteine up to the phenylalanine, the CDR3 has a length of 13 residues. Kept here is only the CDR3 DNA, which spans 39 bases and is read in frame from base 1. Trimming removed 4 bases from V and 8 bases from J; the gene matches leave 7 bases unexplained. Beyond this particular receptor, the publication reports: The quantity of clinical and demographic metadata differed by source and by participant and was supplied without curation.

Note on this clone: Its antigen is still unknown. It has no much larger one-base neighbor in the sample; base qualities were not kept.

In Seattle, one collaborating source enrolled patients while the infection was active and tracked those patients longitudinally over the course of disease. The collaborating institutions used their own protocols to collect whole blood in K2EDTA tubes. Collaborator samples were shipped for TCRbeta analysis as frozen whole blood, isolated PBMCs, or DNA extracted from either sample type. Sequenced sample: peripheral blood. The clonotype was recovered from a woman aged 55-75 years with COVID-19, enrolled during active disease. Here the chain combines TRBV12-3 or TRBV12-4 and TRBJ1-2; the junction holds 7 bases that match TRBD1. CDR3 region: CASSWRQGQGYTF. The DNA sequence follows: TGTGCCAGCAGTTGGAGACAGGGTCAAGGCTACACCTTC.